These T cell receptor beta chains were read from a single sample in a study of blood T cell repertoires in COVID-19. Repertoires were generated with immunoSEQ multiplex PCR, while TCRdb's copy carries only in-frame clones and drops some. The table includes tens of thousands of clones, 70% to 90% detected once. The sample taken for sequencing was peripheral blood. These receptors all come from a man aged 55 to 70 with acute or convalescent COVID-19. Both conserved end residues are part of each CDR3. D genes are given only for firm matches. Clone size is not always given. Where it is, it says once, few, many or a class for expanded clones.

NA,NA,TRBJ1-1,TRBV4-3,CASSQDRQVNTEAFF,TGCGCCAGCAGCCAAGATAGGCAGGTGAACACTGAAGCTTTCTTT
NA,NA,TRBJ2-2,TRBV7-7,CASSSTRGNTGELFF,TGTGCTAGCAGCTCGACGCGCGGGAACACCGGGGAGCTGTTTTTT
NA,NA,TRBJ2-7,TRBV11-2,CASSLGVGVRAYEQYF,TGTGCCAGCAGCTTAGGAGTCGGAGTCAGGGCCTACGAGCAGTACTTC
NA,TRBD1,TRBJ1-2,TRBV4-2,CASSQDPDPRTGGNYGYTF,TGTGCCAGCAGCCAAGACCCGGATCCTCGGACAGGGGGCAACTATGGCTACACCTTC
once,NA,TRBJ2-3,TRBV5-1,CASRDGGTVSTDTQYF,TGCGCCAGCAGAGACGGCGGGACAGTGAGCACAGATACGCAGTATTTT
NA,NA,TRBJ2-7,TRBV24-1,CATSDLLQGYEQYF,TGTGCCACCAGTGATTTGCTCCAGGGGTACGAGCAGTACTTC
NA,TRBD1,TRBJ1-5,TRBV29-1,CSVSVDRGNQPQHF,TGCAGCGTGTCGGTGGACAGGGGGAATCAGCCCCAGCATTTT
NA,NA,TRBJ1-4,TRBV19,CASSMAQVREKLFF,TGTGCCAGTAGTATGGCCCAGGTTCGGGAAAAACTGTTTTTT
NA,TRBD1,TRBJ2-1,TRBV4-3,CASSQRRTGTGVNEQFF,TGCGCCAGCAGCCAACGTAGAACCGGGACAGGAGTCAATGAGCAGTTCTTC
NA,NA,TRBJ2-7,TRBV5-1,CASSFDRTGEQYF,TGCGCCAGCAGCTTCGACCGAACGGGAGAGCAGTACTTC
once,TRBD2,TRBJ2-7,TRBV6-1,CASSDTLGLAGAWYEQYF,TGTGCCAGCAGTGATACATTGGGACTAGCGGGAGCATGGTACGAGCAGTACTTC
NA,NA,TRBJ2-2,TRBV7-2,CASSLRQGSGELFF,TGTGCCAGCAGCTTAAGGCAGGGTAGCGGGGAGCTGTTTTTT
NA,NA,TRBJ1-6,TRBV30,CAWRNRDTSPLHF,TGTGCCTGGAGAAACAGGGATACTTCACCCCTCCACTTT
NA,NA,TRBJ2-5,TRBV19,CASSIMYQETQYF,TGTGCCAGTAGTATCATGTACCAAGAGACCCAGTACTTC
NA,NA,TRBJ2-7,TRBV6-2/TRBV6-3,CASSYEPNYEQYF,TGTGCCAGCAGTTACGAGCCAAACTACGAGCAGTACTTC
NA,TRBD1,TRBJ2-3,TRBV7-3,CASSLTGAAEARYTDTQYF,TGTGCCAGCAGCTTGACAGGGGCCGCAGAGGCCAGATACACAGATACGCAGTATTTT
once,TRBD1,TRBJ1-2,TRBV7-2,CASSTLRDRQGYGYTF,TGTGCCAGCAGCACCCTCCGGGACAGGCAGGGATATGGCTACACCTTC
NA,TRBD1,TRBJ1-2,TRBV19,CASSTGTAFNYGYTF,TGTGCCAGTAGTACCGGGACAGCCTTTAACTATGGCTACACCTTC
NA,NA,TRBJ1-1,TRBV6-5,CASTRKGEAFF,TGTGCCAGCACTAGAAAAGGTGAAGCTTTCTTT
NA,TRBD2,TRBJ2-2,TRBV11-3,CASSLVSGRWNTGELFF,TGTGCCAGCAGCTTGGTTAGCGGGAGATGGAACACCGGGGAGCTGTTTTTT
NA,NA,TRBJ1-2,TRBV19,CASSIDREGNYGYTF,TGTGCCAGTAGTATAGACAGGGAGGGAAACTATGGCTACACCTTC
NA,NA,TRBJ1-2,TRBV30,CAWVRVGDGYGYTF,TGTGCCTGGGTCCGGGTCGGGGATGGGTATGGCTACACCTTC
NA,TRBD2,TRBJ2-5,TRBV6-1,CASSERAGGFETQYF,TGTGCCAGCAGTGAACGAGCGGGAGGATTTGAGACCCAGTACTTC
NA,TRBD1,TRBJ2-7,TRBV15,CATSRRGTGQYEQYF,TGTGCCACCAGCAGACGGGGGACAGGCCAGTACGAGCAGTACTTC
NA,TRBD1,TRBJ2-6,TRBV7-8,CASSRGGAGANVLTF,TGTGCCAGCAGCCGAGGGGGCGCTGGGGCCAACGTCCTGACTTTC
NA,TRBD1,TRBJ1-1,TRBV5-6,CASSLVGTGSTEAFF,TGTGCCAGCAGCTTGGTCGGGACAGGGTCAACTGAAGCTTTCTTT
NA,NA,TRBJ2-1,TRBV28,CASSLMRDTFF,TGTGCCAGCAGTTTAATGAGGGATACGTTCTTC
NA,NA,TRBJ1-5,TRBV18,CASSPQGKAAGDQPQHF,TGTGCCAGCTCACCACAGGGTAAAGCGGCCGGCGATCAGCCCCAGCATTTT